The next 20 T cell receptor beta chains were all read from a single sample in a study of radiotherapy plus CTLA-4 blockade in lung cancer. Sequenced by immunoSEQ multiplex PCR; TCRdb stores in-frame clones only, minus some. The table includes about 32,000 clones, 70% to 75% detected once. The material was peripheral blood, obtained from a patient treated with radiotherapy plus ipilimumab. Receptors were obtained from a human donor with non-small cell lung cancer that progressed on radiotherapy plus ipilimumab.

This clone was detected a few times. This chain connects TRBV10-3 to TRBJ2-7; 11 bases match TRBD1. Germline CDR1 ENHRY, CDR2 SYGVKD. V lost 3 bases and J lost 7; bases outside the gene matches: 5. The CDR3 runs to 14 residues. CDR3 residues: CAISDPGQGEEQYF. The CDR3 DNA reads as TGTGCCATCAGTGATCCGGGACAGGGGGAAGAGCAGTACTTC.

The chain uses TRBV5-1 and TRBJ1-1; TRBD1 agrees at 9 bases. Germline trimming cut 4 bases from V and 5 bases from J; bases unmatched to any gene: 24. Per germline, CDR1 SGHRS and CDR2 YFSETQ. The CDR3 spans 20 residues. CDR3 in amino acids: CASSLRTTGQGPNHRTEAFF. The CDR3 DNA is TGCGCCAGCAGCCTGCGGACGACGGGACAGGGTCCGAACCATCGAACTGAAGCTTTCTTT.

The chain has TRBV28 and TRBJ2-3; TRBD2 matches 7 bases. V was clipped by 3 bases and J by 1 base; unmatched bases: 4. CDR1 and CDR2 from the germline V gene are MDHEN and SYDVKM. This CDR3 contains 15 residues. As DNA, the CDR3 is TGTGCCAGCAGTTTGCAGCGGGACCGCACAGATACGCAGTATTTT. Translated, it gives CASSLQRDRTDTQYF.

The CDR3 nucleotides are TGCGCCAGCAGCTTAGAGGGATCTGGAAACACCATATATTTT. This translates into CASSLEGSGNTIYF. The chain combines TRBV5-1 with TRBJ1-3, with D unresolved. Germline CDR1 is SGHRS and CDR2 is YFSETQ. The CDR3 is 14 amino acids. V lost 2 bases to trimming and J lost 1 base, with 7 bases between them.

The V and J genes are TRBV6-5 and TRBJ2-1; TRBD2 aligns across 8 bases. Germline lookup yields CDR1 MNHEY and CDR2 SVGAGI. The CDR3 is made up of 16 amino acids. Trimming took 0 bases from V and 5 from J; bases not matched to a gene: 6. The CDR3 nucleotides read TGTGCCAGCAGTTACTCCACGGGAGGGCCGCACAATGAGCAGTTCTTC. This encodes CASSYSTGGPHNEQFF.

Remarks on this clone: This sample also contains other DNA sequences that code for the same CDR3. This rearrangement joins TRBV27 to TRBJ2-1, with D uncertain. Looked up from germline, CDR1 is MNHEY and CDR2 is SMNVEV (reference sequence). Trimming took 5 bases from V and 3 from J, leaving 2 bases between them. The CDR3 extends over 11 amino acids. The CDR3 bases are TGTGCCAGCAGTCTCTACAATGAGCAGTTCTTC. Protein sequence: CASSLYNEQFF.

This clone was seen more than once but under ten times. This rearrangement joins TRBV7-9 to TRBJ1-1, with TRBD1 matching 8 bases. Germline values: CDR1 SEHNR, CDR2 FQNEAQ (reference sequence). J was trimmed by 1 base and V by 4 bases; bases with no gene match: 11. The CDR3 extends over 17 amino acids. The chain's CDR3 is CASSSLWTGLENTEAFF. The CDR3, as DNA: TGTGCCAGCAGCTCTCTCTGGACAGGGCTAGAGAACACTGAAGCTTTCTTT.

The rearrangement links TRBV7-9 to TRBJ1-3, with D tentatively TRBD1 (5 bases). The germline gives CDR1 SEHNR, CDR2 FQNEAQ (reference sequence). V lost 5 bases, J lost 1 base, and 15 bases lay in between. The CDR3 is made up of 16 amino acids. CDR3 DNA sequence: TGTGCCAGCAGCCAAACGATGACAGAATCTGGAAACACCATATATTTT. Protein product: CASSQTMTESGNTIYF.

There are a few counts of this clone. The chain links TRBV28 to TRBJ1-1, with D perhaps matching TRBD1 (5 bases). Germline V CDR1 and CDR2: MDHEN, SYDVKM. This CDR3 contains 12 residues. Trimming took 4 bases from V and 8 from J, leaving 11 bases between them. The CDR3: CASSWMGVEAFF. As DNA, the CDR3 is TGTGCCAGCAGTTGGATGGGGGTAGAAGCTTTCTTT.

The chain is built from TRBV7-6 and TRBJ1-4; 9 nucleotides line up with TRBD1. J gave up 4 bases and V 5 bases, and 5 bases lay outside the gene matches. This CDR3 region has 15 residues. Looked up from germline, CDR1 is SGHVS and CDR2 is FNYEAQ. The CDR3: CASSPGQGINEKLFF. DNA for the CDR3: TGTGCCAGCAGCCCAGGACAGGGGATTAATGAAAAACTGTTTTTT.

The V and J genes are TRBV19 and TRBJ2-7, with a possible D match to TRBD2 (5 bases). The CDR3 extends over 14 amino acids. Looked up from germline, CDR1 is LNHDA and CDR2 is SQIVND (reference sequence). V dropped 1 base and J dropped 0 bases, with 7 bases sitting between them. CDR3 protein: CASSIGDYSYEQYF. In DNA, the CDR3 is TGTGCCAGTAGTATAGGAGACTACTCCTACGAGCAGTACTTC.

The chain links TRBV30 to TRBJ1-1; D call uncertain. Trimming took off 2 bases at V and 5 bases at J, with 12 bases between the two ends. In germline, CDR1 is GTSNPN, CDR2 SVGIG (reference sequence). The CDR3 loop spans 13 amino acids. As DNA, the CDR3 is TGTGCCTGGAGTTACGGATTCGGGACTGAAGCTTTCTTT. Its translation: CAWSYGFGTEAFF.

The rearrangement joins TRBV5-4 to TRBJ2-7; TRBD1 is a possible D gene (5 bases). Trimming left V 1 base short and J 3 bases short, with 8 bases between. The length of the CDR3 is 13 residues. Germline V lookup: CDR1 SGHNT, CDR2 YYREEE (reference sequence). CDR3 bases: TGTGCCAGCAGCTTGAACCAGGGCTACGAGCAGTACTTC. This sequence encodes CASSLNQGYEQYF.

V and J are TRBV10-3 and TRBJ2-1, with TRBD2 matching 7 bases. J gave up 2 bases and V 6 bases, and 7 bases lay outside the gene matches. This CDR3 contains 15 residues. Germline V gene lookup returns CDR1 ENHRY and CDR2 SYGVKD. Here the CDR3 DNA reads TGTGCCATCAGCGCGGGGGATAACCCCTACAATGAGCAGTTCTTC. It codes for CAISAGDNPYNEQFF.

V usage is TRBV19 and J usage is TRBJ1-1; D unclear. The CDR3 covers 14 residues. Germline assignment: CDR1 LNHDA and CDR2 SQIVND (reference sequence). Trimming shortened V by 7 bases and J by 1 base, and 13 bases separated the two germline ends. CDR3 residues: CASTLGWGNTEAFF. The DNA of the CDR3 is TGTGCCAGTACTCTCGGTTGGGGGAACACTGAAGCTTTCTTT.

CDR3 protein: CASSWTGGNQPQHF. The CDR3 bases are TGTGCCAGCAGTTGGACAGGGGGAAATCAGCCCCAGCATTTT. The V and J genes are TRBV28 and TRBJ1-5, with 10 bases identical to TRBD1. The CDR3 totals 14 residues. V shed 4 bases and J 4 bases; nucleotides not matched to a gene: 1. Germline-derived CDR1 and CDR2 are MDHEN and SYDVKM.

The rearrangement links TRBV5-1 to TRBJ1-6, with TRBD1 as a possible D gene (5 bases). V shed 5 bases and J shed 0 bases, with 6 bases lying between them. This CDR3 spans 14 amino acids. CDR1 is SGHRS, CDR2 YFSETQ, per germline. Written as DNA, the CDR3 is TGCGCCAGCAGGGGACTCTCCTATAATTCACCCCTCCACTTT. Protein sequence: CASRGLSYNSPLHF.

This chain links TRBV29-1 with TRBJ2-7; 12 bases match TRBD2. CDR3 length: 15 amino acids. The germline gives CDR1 SQVTM, CDR2 ANQGSEA. V gave up 3 bases and J gave up 1 base; unmatched junction bases: 4. Written as DNA, the CDR3 is TGCAGCGTTGACGGCCTAGCGGGAGGGTCCTACGAGCAGTACTTC. Its protein is CSVDGLAGGSYEQYF.

Only a few counts were recorded for this clone. This sequence joins TRBV7-9 and TRBJ2-7, with D possibly called TRBD1 or TRBD2 (5 bases each). Germline CDR1 reads SEHNR; CDR2 reads FQNEAQ (reference sequence). V lost 5 bases and J 0 bases, leaving 14 bases between the germline ends. The CDR3 is 15 residues long. This CDR3 is CASSSRDGYSYEQYF. CDR3 DNA sequence: TGTGCCAGCAGCAGCCGGGACGGCTACTCCTACGAGCAGTACTTC.

This chain uses TRBV4-3 with TRBJ1-3; a possible D gene is TRBD1 (6 bases). CDR3 length equals 16 residues. V lost 0 bases, J lost 2 bases, and 11 bases lay in between. Germline V gene sequence: CDR1 LGHNA, CDR2 YSLEER. The CDR3 bases are TGCGCCAGCAGCCAAGACGAGGGGGGAGCTGGAAACACCATATATTTT. It encodes CASSQDEGGAGNTIYF.